This paragraph reports one T cell receptor (beta chain). The antigen is unknown. Sequencing was performed with immunoSEQ multiplex PCR; in TCRdb, only in-frame clones are kept and a portion is missing. This sample yields approximately 61,000 clones, of which about 80% are seen a single time; about 1.2% belongs to the top ten. Peripheral blood came from all dose cohorts at three timepoints. This entry is derived from a study of OX40 agonist ivuxolimab in advanced cancers. Overall study results and limits: CD4+ T cells averaged fewer expanded clones than CD8+ T cells. It was also the case that some nonresponders had low normalized T-cell clonal expansion. What antigens the expanded peripheral T cells recognized was never established.

Trimming removed 4 bases from V and 0 bases from J, with 9 bases in between. CDR3 size: 14 residues. CDR1 is ENHRY, CDR2 SYGVKD, per germline. The TCR was taken from an adult with an advanced solid tumor such as melanoma, head and neck, liver or kidney cancer. The V and J genes are TRBV10-3 and TRBJ1-1; no reliable D call. This sample comprised CD4+ or CD8+ T cells sorted from blood, obtained in a trial of the OX40 agonist ivuxolimab. In DNA form, the CDR3 reads TGTGCCATCAGTGCCAGCAAGCTGAACACTGAAGCTTTCTTT. It yields the protein CAISASKLNTEAFF.